This T cell receptor (beta chain) comes out of a study of STAT5B mutations in CD4+ large granular lymphocyte leukemia. Study-wide results and caveats: No patients shared main leukemic clonotypes, though roughly 27% appeared at low frequency elsewhere.

Turning to this clone: Its antigen is currently unknown.

TCRdb's table, derived via immunoSEQ multiplex PCR, lists solely in-frame clones and lacks some. Of around 33,000 clones listed, more than 65% are singletons. V was cut by 6 bases and J by 2 bases, with 14 bases left in between. This CDR3 comprises 15 residues. Germline V gene data show CDR1 as MNHEY and CDR2 as SMNVEV (reference sequence). Input material: CD4+ T cells from blood buffy coats. This TCR was recovered from a human donor in good health. The chain employs TRBV27 and TRBJ1-5; D gene unclear. The CDR3 loop reads CASSLTSERNQPQHF. CDR3 in DNA: TGTGCCAGCAGCCTAACCAGCGAACGCAATCAGCCCCAGCATTTT.